This T cell receptor (beta chain) was recorded in a study of blood T cell repertoires in COVID-19. J was trimmed by 2 bases and V by 3 bases; bases with no gene match: 6. The CDR3 is 15 residues long. Germline values: CDR1 DFQATT, CDR2 SNEGSKA (reference sequence). TCRdb's table, derived via immunoSEQ multiplex PCR, lists solely in-frame clones and lacks some. This sample has fewer than 200,000 clones, with around 85% found just once. The receptor's source is a woman in her sixties or seventies with acute or convalescent COVID-19. V usage is TRBV20-1 and J usage is TRBJ2-1, with 8 bases that match TRBD2. Specimen: peripheral blood. The CDR3 reads CSASPLLAAYNEQFF. DNA for the CDR3: TGCAGTGCTAGTCCCTTACTAGCGGCCTACAATGAGCAGTTCTTC.